The clone carrying this T cell receptor (beta chain) was counted ten times or more. The data derive from a study of human T cells and chemical hapten exposure. Time point of the sample: patch test 1, 2 weeks after DPC sensitization. Treatment noted: therapeutic diphenylcyclopropenone sensitization with weekly scalp DPC. TCRdb independently ran MiXCR on the RACE reads; one entry per CDR3 protein. Of over 75,000 distinct CDR3 sequences in the sample, about 8% were seen once. The receptor was isolated from a woman between 25 and 40 years old with alopecia areata. Some clones in this sample may be carry-over from other donors' samples. Sample: whole blood, taken in connection with sensitization to the hapten diphenylcyclopropenone (DPC).

In DNA form, the CDR3 reads TGTGCCAGCTTGTCTCCACTTACAGATACGCAGTATTTT. Protein sequence: CASLSPLTDTQYF. The chain has TRBV6-6 and TRBJ2-3, with unresolved D. Germline V CDR1 and CDR2: MNHNY, SVGAGI (reference sequence). The CDR3 runs 13 residues. V shed 8 bases and J shed 3 bases, with 12 bases lying between them.